The entry below gives a single T cell receptor (beta chain) sequence along with its context. This sample was taken from a study of cytomegalovirus exposure and HLA in healthy donors. PCR amplification relied on 60 Vbeta primers (plus 13 Jbeta primers). Data came from immunoSEQ multiplex PCR; TCRdb stores just in-frame clones and leaves some out. The sample records about 190,000 clones, roughly 81% being singletons. Looked up from germline, CDR1 is SGHRS and CDR2 is YFSETQ. The CDR3 is 14 residues long. J gave up 10 bases and V 6 bases, and 13 bases lay outside the gene matches. This TCR was sampled from a woman aged 25 to 39 in good health and CMV-seropositive. Sequenced: PBMCs. This sequence joins TRBV5-1 and TRBJ1-1, with 9 bases identical to TRBD1. CDR3: CASIETDRGGRAFF. CDR3 DNA sequence: TGCGCCAGCATCGAAACCGACAGGGGGGGGAGAGCTTTCTTT.